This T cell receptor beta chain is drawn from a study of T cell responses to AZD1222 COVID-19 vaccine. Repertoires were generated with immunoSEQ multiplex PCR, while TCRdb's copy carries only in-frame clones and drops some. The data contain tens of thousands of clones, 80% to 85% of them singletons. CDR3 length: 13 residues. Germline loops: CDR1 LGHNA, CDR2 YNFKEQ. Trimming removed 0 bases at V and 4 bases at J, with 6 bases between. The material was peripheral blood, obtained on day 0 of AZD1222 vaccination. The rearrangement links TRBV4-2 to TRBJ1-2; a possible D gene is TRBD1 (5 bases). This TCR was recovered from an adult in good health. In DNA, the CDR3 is TGTGCCAGCAGCCAAGACGGGACCTATGGCTACACCTTC. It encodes CASSQDGTYGYTF.